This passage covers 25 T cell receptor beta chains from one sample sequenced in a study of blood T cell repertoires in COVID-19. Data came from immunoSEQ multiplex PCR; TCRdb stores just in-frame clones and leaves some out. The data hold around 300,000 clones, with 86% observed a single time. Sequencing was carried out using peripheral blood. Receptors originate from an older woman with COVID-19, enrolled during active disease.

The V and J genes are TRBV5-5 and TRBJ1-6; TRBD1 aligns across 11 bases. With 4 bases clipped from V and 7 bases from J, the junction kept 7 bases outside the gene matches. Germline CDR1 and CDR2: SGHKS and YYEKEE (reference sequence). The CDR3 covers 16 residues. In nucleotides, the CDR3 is TGTGCCAGCAGCCTAGGACAGGGGGCCCTCAATTCACCCCTCCACTTT. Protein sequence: CASSLGQGALNSPLHF.

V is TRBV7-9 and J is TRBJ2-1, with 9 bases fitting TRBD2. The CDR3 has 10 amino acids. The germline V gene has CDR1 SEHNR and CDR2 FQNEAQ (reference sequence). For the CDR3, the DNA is TGTTCAAGCGGGGGGAATGAGCAGTTCTTC. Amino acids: CSSGGNEQFF.

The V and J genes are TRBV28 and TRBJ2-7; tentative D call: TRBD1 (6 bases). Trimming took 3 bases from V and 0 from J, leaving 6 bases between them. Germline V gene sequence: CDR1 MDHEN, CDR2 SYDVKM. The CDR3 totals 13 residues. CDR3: CASSLDSSYEQYF. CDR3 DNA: TGTGCCAGCAGTTTGGACAGCTCCTACGAGCAGTACTTC.

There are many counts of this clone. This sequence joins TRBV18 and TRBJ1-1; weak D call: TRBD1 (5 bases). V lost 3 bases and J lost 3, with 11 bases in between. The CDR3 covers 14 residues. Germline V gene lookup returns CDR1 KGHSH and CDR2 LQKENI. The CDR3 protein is CASSPSWGDTEAFF. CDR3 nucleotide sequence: TGTGCCAGCTCACCTTCGTGGGGGGACACTGAAGCTTTCTTT.

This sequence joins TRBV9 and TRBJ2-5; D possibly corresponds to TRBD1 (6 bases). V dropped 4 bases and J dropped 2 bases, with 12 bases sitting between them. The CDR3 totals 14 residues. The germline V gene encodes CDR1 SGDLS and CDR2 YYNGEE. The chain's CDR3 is CASSNAGTQETQYF. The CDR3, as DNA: TGTGCCAGCAGCAATGCCGGGACACAAGAGACCCAGTACTTC.

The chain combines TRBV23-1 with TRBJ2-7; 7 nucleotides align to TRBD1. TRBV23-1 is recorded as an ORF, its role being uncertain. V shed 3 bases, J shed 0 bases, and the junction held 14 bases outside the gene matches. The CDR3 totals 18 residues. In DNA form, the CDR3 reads TGCGCCAGCAGTCACGGCCCCAAGGATCGGGACAGCTCCTACGAGCAGTACTTC. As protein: CASSHGPKDRDSSYEQYF.

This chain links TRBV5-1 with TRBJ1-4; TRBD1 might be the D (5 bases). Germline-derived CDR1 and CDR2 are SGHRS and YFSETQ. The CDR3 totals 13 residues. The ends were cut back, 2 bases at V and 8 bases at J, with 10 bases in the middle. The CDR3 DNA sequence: TGCGCCAGCAGCTTTACCAGGGCCGAAAAACTGTTTTTT. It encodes CASSFTRAEKLFF.

DNA for the CDR3: TGTGCCACCAGCAGATCCCGGTCCCAAGAAAACACCATATATTTT. It is translated as CATSRSRSQENTIYF. The chain combines TRBV15 with TRBJ1-3; D call uncertain. In germline, CDR1 is LNHNV, CDR2 YYDKDF (reference sequence). The CDR3 covers 15 residues. The V and J ends lost 2 bases and 6 bases respectively, with 14 bases between them.

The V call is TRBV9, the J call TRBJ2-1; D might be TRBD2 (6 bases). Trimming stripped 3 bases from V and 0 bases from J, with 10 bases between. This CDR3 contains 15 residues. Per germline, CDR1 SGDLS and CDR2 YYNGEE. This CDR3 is CASSADGSSYNEQFF. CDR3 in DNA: TGTGCCAGCAGCGCGGACGGGAGCTCCTACAATGAGCAGTTCTTC. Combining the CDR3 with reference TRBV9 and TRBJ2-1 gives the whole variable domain DSGVTQTPKHLITATGQRVTLRCSPRSGDLSVYWYQQSLDQGLQFLIQYYNGEERAKGNILERFSAQQFPDLHSELNLSSLELGDSALYFCASSADGSSYNEQFFGPGTRLTVL.

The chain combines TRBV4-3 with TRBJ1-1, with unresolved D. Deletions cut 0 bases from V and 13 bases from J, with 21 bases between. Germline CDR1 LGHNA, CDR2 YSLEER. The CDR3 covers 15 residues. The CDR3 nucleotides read TGCGCCAGCAGCCAAGATCGAGGCAGGACCGAGGGAGGTTTCTTT. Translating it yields CASSQDRGRTEGGFF.

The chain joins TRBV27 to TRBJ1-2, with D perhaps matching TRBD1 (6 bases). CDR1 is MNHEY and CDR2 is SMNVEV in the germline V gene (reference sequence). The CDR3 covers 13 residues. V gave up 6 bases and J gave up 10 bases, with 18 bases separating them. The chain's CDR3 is CASRIQGASDYTF. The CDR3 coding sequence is TGTGCCAGCAGAATACAGGGAGCGTCGGACTACACCTTC.

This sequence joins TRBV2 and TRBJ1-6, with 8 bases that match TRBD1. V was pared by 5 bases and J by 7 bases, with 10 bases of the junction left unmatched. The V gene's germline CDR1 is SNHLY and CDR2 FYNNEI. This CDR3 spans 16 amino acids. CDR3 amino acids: CASSTTGAYFNSPLHF. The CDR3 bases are TGTGCCAGCAGTACGACAGGGGCCTATTTCAATTCACCCCTCCACTTT. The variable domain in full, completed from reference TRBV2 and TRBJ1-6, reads EPEVTQTPSHQVTQMGQEVILRCVPISNHLYFYWYRQILGQKVEFLVSFYNNEISEKSEIFDDQFSVERPDGSNFTLKIRSTKLEDSAMYFCASSTTGAYFNSPLHFGNGTRLTVT.

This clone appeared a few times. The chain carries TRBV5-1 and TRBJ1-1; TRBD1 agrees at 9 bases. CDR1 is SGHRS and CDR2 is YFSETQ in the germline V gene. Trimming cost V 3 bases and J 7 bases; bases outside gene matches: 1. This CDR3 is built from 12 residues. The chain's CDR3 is CASSWDRDEAFF. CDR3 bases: TGCGCCAGCAGCTGGGACAGGGATGAAGCTTTCTTT.

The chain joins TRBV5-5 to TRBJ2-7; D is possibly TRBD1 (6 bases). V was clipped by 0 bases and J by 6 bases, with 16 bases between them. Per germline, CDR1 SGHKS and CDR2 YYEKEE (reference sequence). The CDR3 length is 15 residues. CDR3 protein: CASSLDVGAGGEQYF. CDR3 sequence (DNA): TGTGCCAGCAGCTTGGACGTGGGGGCAGGCGGCGAGCAGTACTTC.

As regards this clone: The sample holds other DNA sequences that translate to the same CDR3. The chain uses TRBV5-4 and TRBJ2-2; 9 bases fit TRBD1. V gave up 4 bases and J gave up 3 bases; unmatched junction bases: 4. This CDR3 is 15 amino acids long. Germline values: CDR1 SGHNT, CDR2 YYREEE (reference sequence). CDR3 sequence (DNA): TGTGCCAGCAGCCTGGGACAGGGACACACCGGGGAGCTGTTTTTT. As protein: CASSLGQGHTGELFF.

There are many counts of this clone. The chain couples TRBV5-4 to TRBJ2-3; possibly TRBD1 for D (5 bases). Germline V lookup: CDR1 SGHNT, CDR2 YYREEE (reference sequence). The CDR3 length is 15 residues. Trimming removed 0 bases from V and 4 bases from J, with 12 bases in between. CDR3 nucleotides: TGTGCCAGCAGCTTGGGTTGGGGCCGGGCAGATACGCAGTATTTT. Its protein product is CASSLGWGRADTQYF.

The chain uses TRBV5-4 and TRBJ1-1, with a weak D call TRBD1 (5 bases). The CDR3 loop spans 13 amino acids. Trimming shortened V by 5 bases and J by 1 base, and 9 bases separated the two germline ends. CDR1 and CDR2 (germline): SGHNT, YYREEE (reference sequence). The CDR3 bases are TGTGCCAGCAGACAGCAGGGGAACACTGAAGCTTTCTTT. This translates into CASRQQGNTEAFF.

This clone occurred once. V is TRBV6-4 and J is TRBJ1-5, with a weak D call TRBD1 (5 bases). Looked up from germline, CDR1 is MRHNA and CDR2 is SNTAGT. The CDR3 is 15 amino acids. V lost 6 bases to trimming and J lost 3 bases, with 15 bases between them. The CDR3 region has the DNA TGTGCCAGCAGCCCCTCTTGGGGCCCCAATCAGCCCCAGCATTTT. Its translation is CASSPSWGPNQPQHF.

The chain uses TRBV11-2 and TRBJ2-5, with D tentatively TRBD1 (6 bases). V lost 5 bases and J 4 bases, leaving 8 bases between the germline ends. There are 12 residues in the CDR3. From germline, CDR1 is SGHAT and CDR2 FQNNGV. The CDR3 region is CASSPDRETQYF. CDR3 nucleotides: TGTGCCAGCAGCCCGGACAGAGAGACCCAGTACTTC.

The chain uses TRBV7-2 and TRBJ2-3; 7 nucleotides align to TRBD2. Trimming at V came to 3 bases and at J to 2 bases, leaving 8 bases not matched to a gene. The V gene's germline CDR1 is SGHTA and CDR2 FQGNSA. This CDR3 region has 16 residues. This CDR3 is CASSFGPAGFTDTQYF. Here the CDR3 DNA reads TGTGCCAGCAGCTTTGGTCCAGCGGGATTCACAGATACGCAGTATTTT.

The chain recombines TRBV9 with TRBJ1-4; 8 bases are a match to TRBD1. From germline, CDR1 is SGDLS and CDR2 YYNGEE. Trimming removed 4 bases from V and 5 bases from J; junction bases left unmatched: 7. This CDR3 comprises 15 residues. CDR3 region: CASSLTGQENEKLFF. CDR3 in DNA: TGTGCCAGCAGCCTGACGGGACAGGAGAATGAAAAACTGTTTTTT.

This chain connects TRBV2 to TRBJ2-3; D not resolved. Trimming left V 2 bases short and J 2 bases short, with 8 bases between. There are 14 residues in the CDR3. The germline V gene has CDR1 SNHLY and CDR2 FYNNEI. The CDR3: CASSETGNTDTQYF. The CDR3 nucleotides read TGTGCCAGCAGTGAAACGGGTAACACAGATACGCAGTATTTT. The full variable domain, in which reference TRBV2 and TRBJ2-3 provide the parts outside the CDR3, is EPEVTQTPSHQVTQMGQEVILRCVPISNHLYFYWYRQILGQKVEFLVSFYNNEISEKSEIFDDQFSVERPDGSNFTLKIRSTKLEDSAMYFCASSETGNTDTQYFGPGTRLTVL.

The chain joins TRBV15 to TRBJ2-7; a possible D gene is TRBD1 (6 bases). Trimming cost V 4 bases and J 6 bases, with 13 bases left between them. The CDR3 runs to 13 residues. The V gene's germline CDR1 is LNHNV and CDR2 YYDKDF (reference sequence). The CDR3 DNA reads TGTGCCACCAGCACCCTAACAGGGTCCGAGCAGTACTTC. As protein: CATSTLTGSEQYF.

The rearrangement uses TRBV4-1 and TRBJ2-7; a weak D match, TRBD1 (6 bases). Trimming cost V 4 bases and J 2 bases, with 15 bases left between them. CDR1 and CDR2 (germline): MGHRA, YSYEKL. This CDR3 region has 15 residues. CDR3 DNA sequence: TGCGCCAGCAGCCGCTCCTCGGGGACAACCTACGAGCAGTACTTC. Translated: CASSRSSGTTYEQYF.

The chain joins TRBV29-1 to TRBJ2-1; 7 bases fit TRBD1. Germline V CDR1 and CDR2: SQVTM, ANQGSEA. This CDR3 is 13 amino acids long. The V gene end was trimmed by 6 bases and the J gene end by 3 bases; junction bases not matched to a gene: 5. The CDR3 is CSVTTGLYNEQFF. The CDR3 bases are TGCAGCGTAACGACAGGGCTCTACAATGAGCAGTTCTTC.